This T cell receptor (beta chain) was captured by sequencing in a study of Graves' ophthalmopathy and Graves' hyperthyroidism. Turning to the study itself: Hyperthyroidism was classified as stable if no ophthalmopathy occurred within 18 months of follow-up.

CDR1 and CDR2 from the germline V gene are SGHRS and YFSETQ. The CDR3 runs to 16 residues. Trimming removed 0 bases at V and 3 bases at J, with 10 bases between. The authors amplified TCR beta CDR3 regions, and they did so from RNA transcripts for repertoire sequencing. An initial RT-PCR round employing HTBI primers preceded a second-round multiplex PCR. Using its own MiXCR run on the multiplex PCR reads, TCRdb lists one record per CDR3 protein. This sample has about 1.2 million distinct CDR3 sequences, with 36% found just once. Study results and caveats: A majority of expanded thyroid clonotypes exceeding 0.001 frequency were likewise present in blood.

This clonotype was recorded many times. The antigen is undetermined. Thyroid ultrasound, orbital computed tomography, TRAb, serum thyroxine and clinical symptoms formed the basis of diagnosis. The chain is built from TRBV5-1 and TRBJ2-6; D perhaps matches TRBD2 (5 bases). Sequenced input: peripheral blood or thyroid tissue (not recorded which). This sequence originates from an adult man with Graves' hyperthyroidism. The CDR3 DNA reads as TGCGCCAGCAGCTTGGCCTCTGGAGGTGGGGCCAACGTCCTGACTTTC. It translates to CASSLASGGGANVLTF.